The clone carrying this T cell receptor beta chain was found many times. The antigen is undetermined. CDR1 is SGHTA, CDR2 FQGTGA, per germline. This CDR3 has 20 amino acids. J lost 1 base, V lost 5 bases, and 12 bases had no gene match. These data are taken from a study of T cell repertoires in cytomegalovirus infection. Via MiXCR, TCRdb re-called the reads, giving one row per CDR3 protein. Of around 330,000 distinct CDR3 sequences in the sample, 17% were seen once. Regarding the study as a whole: Totalled public TCR beta family frequency picked out people who carried CMV plus the relevant HLA.

J is TRBJ2-3 and V is TRBV7-3; TRBD2 matches 16 bases. This clonotype was obtained from a human donor in good health (CMV status not recorded). Some clones in this sample may be carry-over from other donors' samples. The source material was PBMCs. CDR3 region: CASSIATGTSGGAGTDTQYF. The CDR3 region has the DNA TGTGCCAGCAGCATAGCGACCGGGACTAGCGGGGGGGCTGGCACAGATACGCAGTATTTT. The variable domain in full, completed from reference TRBV7-3 and TRBJ2-3, reads GAGVSQTPSNKVTEKGKYVELRCDPISGHTALYWYRQSLGQGPEFLIYFQGTGAADDSGLPNDRFFAVRPEGSVSTLKIQRTERGDSAVYLCASSIATGTSGGAGTDTQYFGPGTRLTVL.